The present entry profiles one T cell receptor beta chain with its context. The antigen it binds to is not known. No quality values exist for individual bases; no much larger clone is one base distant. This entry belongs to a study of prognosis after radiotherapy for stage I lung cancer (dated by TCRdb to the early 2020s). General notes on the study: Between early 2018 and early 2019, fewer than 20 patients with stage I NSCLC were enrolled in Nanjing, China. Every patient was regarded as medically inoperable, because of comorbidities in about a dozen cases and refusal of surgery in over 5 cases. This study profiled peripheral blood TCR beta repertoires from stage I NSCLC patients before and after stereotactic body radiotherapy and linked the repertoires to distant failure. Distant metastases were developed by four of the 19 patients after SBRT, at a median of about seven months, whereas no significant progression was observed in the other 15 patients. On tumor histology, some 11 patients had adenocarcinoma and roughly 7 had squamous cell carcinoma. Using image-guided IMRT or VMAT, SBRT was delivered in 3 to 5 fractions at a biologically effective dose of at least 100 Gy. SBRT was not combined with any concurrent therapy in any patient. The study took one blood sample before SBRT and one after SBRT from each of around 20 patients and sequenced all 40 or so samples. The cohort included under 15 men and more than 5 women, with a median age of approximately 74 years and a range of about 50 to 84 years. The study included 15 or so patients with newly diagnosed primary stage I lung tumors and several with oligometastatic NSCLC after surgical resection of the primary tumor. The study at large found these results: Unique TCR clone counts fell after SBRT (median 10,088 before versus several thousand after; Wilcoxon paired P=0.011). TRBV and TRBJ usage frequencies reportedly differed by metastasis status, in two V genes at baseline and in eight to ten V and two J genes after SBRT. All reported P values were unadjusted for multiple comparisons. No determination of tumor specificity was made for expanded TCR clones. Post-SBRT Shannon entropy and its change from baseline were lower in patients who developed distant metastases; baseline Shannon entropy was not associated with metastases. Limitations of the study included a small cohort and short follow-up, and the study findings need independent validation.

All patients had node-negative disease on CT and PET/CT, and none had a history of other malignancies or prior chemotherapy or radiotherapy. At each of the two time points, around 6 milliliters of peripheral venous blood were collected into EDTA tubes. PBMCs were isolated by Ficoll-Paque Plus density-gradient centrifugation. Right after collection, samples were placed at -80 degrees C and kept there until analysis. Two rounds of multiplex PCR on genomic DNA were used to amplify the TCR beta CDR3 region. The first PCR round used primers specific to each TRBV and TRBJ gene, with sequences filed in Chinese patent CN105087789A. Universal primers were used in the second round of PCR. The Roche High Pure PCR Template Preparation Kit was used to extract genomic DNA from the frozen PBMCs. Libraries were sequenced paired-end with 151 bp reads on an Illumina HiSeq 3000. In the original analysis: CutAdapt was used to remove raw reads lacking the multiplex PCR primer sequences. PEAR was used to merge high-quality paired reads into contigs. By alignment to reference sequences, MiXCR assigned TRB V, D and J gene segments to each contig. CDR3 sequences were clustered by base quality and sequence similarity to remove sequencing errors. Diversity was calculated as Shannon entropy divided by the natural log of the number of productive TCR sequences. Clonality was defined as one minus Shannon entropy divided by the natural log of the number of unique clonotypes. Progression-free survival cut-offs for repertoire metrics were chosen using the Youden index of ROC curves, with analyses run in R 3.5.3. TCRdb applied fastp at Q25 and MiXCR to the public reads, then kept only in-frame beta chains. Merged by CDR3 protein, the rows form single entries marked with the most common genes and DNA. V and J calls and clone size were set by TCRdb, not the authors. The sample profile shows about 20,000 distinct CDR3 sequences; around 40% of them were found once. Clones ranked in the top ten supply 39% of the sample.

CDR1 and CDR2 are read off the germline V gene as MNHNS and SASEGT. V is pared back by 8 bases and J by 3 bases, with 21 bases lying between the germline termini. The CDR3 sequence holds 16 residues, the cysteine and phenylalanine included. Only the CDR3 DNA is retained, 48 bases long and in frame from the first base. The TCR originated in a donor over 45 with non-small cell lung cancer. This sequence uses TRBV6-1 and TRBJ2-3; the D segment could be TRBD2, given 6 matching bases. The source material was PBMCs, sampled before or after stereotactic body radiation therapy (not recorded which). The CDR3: CASGPSVRSGTDTQYF. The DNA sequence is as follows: TGTGCCAGCGGGCCTAGCGTGAGGAGTGGTACAGATACGCAGTATTTT.